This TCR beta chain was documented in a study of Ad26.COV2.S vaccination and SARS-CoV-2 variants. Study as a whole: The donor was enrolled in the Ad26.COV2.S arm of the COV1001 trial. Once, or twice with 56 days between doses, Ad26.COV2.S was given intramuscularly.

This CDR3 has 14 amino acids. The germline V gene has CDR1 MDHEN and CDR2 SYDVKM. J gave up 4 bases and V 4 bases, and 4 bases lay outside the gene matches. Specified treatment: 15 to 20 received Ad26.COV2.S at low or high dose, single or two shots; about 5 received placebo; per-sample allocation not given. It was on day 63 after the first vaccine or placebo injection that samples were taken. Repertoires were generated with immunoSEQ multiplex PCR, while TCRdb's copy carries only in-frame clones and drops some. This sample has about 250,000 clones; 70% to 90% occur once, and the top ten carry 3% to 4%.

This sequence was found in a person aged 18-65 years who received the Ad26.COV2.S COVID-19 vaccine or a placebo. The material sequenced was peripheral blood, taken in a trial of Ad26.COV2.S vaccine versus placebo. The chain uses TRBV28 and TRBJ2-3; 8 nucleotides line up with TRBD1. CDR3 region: CASSSAQGADTQYF. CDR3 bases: TGTGCCAGCAGTTCGGCACAGGGGGCAGATACGCAGTATTTT.